A selection of T cell receptor beta chains follows, all from one sample in a study of blood T cell repertoires in COVID-19. The protocol was immunoSEQ multiplex PCR, while the TCRdb copy is restricted to in-frame clones and leaves out a portion. Found here are roughly 200,000 clones, around 80% of them singletons; the top ten hold about 3%. The source material was peripheral blood. These TCRs come from a woman older than 75 with active or convalescent COVID-19. The CDR3 runs from the conserved cysteine through the conserved F or W. D genes are given only for firm matches. Clone sizes are given selectively: once, few, many, or a class where the clone is expanded.

CDR3 length | J gene | clone size | V gene | D gene | CDR3 DNA | CDR3 protein
12 | TRBJ1-6 | NA | TRBV30 | NA | TGTGCCTGGACCAAAAGGGGTTCACCCCTCCACTTT | CAWTKRGSPLHF
15 | TRBJ1-1 | NA | TRBV6-2/TRBV6-3 | TRBD1 | TGTGCCAGCAGTCCCCTGGACAGGGGGCTCACTGAAGCTTTCTTT | CASSPLDRGLTEAFF
13 | TRBJ1-6 | NA | TRBV19 | NA | TGTGCCAGTAGGAGTGAAGCCTTTTCACCCCTCCACTTT | CASRSEAFSPLHF
15 | TRBJ2-2 | NA | TRBV2 | NA | TGTGCCAGCAGTGAGCAGATACTATCCACCGGGGAGCTGTTTTTT | CASSEQILSTGELFF
13 | TRBJ1-3 | NA | TRBV19 | NA | TGTGCCAGTGCTCTCGGGAGACGAAACACCATATATTTT | CASALGRRNTIYF
13 | TRBJ2-3 | NA | TRBV12-3/TRBV12-4 | TRBD1 | TGTGCCAGCAACAGACAGGGCTCAGATACGCAGTATTTT | CASNRQGSDTQYF
12 | TRBJ1-1 | few | TRBV7-2 | TRBD1 | TGTGCCAGCAGCCCAGGGACAGCTGAAGCTTTCTTT | CASSPGTAEAFF
16 | TRBJ2-3 | once | TRBV7-8 | NA | TGTGCCAGCAGCTTTGACCTAGAGACTAGCACAGATACGCAGTATTTT | CASSFDLETSTDTQYF
14 | TRBJ2-3 | NA | TRBV5-1 | NA | TGCGCCAGCAGCTTGGGGGGGCCCGCAGATACGCAGTATTTT | CASSLGGPADTQYF
14 | TRBJ1-3 | NA | TRBV9 | NA | TGTGCCAGCACCGACAGTTTCTCTGGAAACACCATATATTTT | CASTDSFSGNTIYF
14 | TRBJ1-4 | NA | TRBV6-5 | NA | TGTGCCAGCAGGAAGAGGGGACACAACGAAAAACTGTTTTTT | CASRKRGHNEKLFF
13 | TRBJ1-2 | NA | TRBV28 | TRBD1 | TGTGCCACTCGTCAACAGGGGGCGGGTGGCTACACCTTC | CATRQQGAGGYTF
14 | TRBJ1-2 | NA | TRBV28 | NA | TGTGCCAGCAGTTTATTAGCAGGGCGCAATGGCTACACCTTC | CASSLLAGRNGYTF
15 | TRBJ2-1 | NA | TRBV5-1 | NA | TGCGCCAGCAGCCCCCAGATGGGGGGTAACAATGAGCAGTTCTTC | CASSPQMGGNNEQFF
16 | TRBJ2-6 | NA | TRBV4-3 | NA | TGCGCCAGCAGCCCGGAGGGCCACTCTGGGGCCAACGTCCTGACTTTC | CASSPEGHSGANVLTF
15 | TRBJ2-3 | NA | TRBV19 | TRBD1 | TGTGCCAGTAGTATAGGGACAGGTCGCACAGATACGCAGTATTTT | CASSIGTGRTDTQYF
14 | TRBJ1-2 | NA | TRBV7-2 | NA | TGTGCCAGCAGCCCTGGGGCATCTTTGGGAACCCATACCTTC | CASSPGASLGTHTF
16 | TRBJ1-2 | NA | TRBV18 | TRBD1 | TGTGCCAGCTCACCACGGGCCGGGACAGGGGAAGCTGGCTACACCTTC | CASSPRAGTGEAGYTF
15 | TRBJ2-7 | NA | TRBV6-6 | TRBD1 | TGTGCCAGCAACTTACCGGGACAGACCCCCCGCGAGCAGTACTTC | CASNLPGQTPREQYF
14 | TRBJ1-1 | NA | TRBV30 | TRBD1 | TGTGCCTGGAGTAAGGGACAGCTGAACACTGAAGCTTTCTTT | CAWSKGQLNTEAFF
14 | TRBJ1-1 | NA | TRBV5-4 | TRBD1 | TGTGCCAGCAGGCCTTCAGGGGGAAACACTGAAGCTTTCTTT | CASRPSGGNTEAFF
15 | TRBJ2-5 | NA | TRBV5-6 | TRBD1 | TGTGCCAGCAGCTTGGGCCTGGGACAGGGCGAGACCCAGTACTTC | CASSLGLGQGETQYF
14 | TRBJ1-6 | few | TRBV4-3 | NA | TGCGCCAGCAGCCAAGATTGGCGGAATTCACCCCTCCACTTT | CASSQDWRNSPLHF
13 | TRBJ1-2 | NA | TRBV29-1 | TRBD1 | TGCAGCGTCGCCCCCGGGACAGGGTTTGGCTACACCTTC | CSVAPGTGFGYTF
14 | TRBJ2-7 | NA | TRBV6-5 | NA | TGTGCCAGCAGTCCGCCGGACAGTTCCTACGAGCAGTACTTC | CASSPPDSSYEQYF
13 | TRBJ1-1 | NA | TRBV11-2 | TRBD1 | TGTGCCAGCAGATTGAACCAGGGGGCTGAAGCTTTCTTT | CASRLNQGAEAFF
18 | TRBJ2-7 | NA | TRBV6-6 | NA | TGTGCCAGCAGTCCCTCGGGGTATAGGCGGGGAAGCTCCTACGAGCAGTACTTC | CASSPSGYRRGSSYEQYF
16 | TRBJ1-6 | NA | TRBV27 | TRBD1 | TGTGCCAGCAGTCGAACAGGGGGCTCCTATAATTCACCCCTCCACTTT | CASSRTGGSYNSPLHF
17 | TRBJ2-5 | once | TRBV2 | TRBD1 | TGTGCCAAACGGGTAGCAATAAGGGGGCAAAGAGGGGAGACCCAGTACTTC | CAKRVAIRGQRGETQYF
15 | TRBJ2-5 | NA | TRBV28 | TRBD2 | TGTGCCAGCAGTGATGTAGCGGGCGTGCAAGAGACCCAGTACTTC | CASSDVAGVQETQYF
15 | TRBJ2-5 | few | TRBV5-1 | TRBD1 | TGCGCCAGCAGCTTTTTGGGTCAGGGGGTAGAGACCCAGTACTTC | CASSFLGQGVETQYF
15 | TRBJ2-1 | NA | TRBV27 | NA | TGTGCCAGCAGTTTTTATCCGGAGCGAAACAATGAGCAGTTCTTC | CASSFYPERNNEQFF
12 | TRBJ1-2 | few | TRBV3-1/TRBV3-2 | TRBD1 | TGTGCCAGCAGCCCCGACAGGGGCCGCTACACCTTC | CASSPDRGRYTF
18 | TRBJ2-7 | NA | TRBV3-1/TRBV3-2 | TRBD1 | TGTGCCAGCAGCCCCCTATGGAGCGAGGGGGCGCGTTACGGCGAGCAGTACTTC | CASSPLWSEGARYGEQYF
15 | TRBJ1-1 | few | TRBV5-1 | NA | TGCGCCAGCAGCTTGGTACCACAACCGAACACTGAAGCTTTCTTT | CASSLVPQPNTEAFF
16 | TRBJ1-3 | NA | TRBV7-2 | NA | TGTGCCAGCAGCCCGCCCTATCTGCACTCTGGAAACACCATATATTTT | CASSPPYLHSGNTIYF
17 | TRBJ2-3 | NA | TRBV15 | NA | TGTGCCACCAGCAGAGATCTGGGGCTTTCCCCGACAGATACGCAGTATTTT | CATSRDLGLSPTDTQYF
12 | TRBJ1-2 | few | TRBV28 | NA | TGTGCCAGCAGAACGGGACTTGGTGGCTACACCTTC | CASRTGLGGYTF
14 | TRBJ2-3 | NA | TRBV7-2 | TRBD2 | TGTGCCAGCGGAGGGGAGGGGTTGACAGATACGCAGTATTTT | CASGGEGLTDTQYF
15 | TRBJ1-1 | NA | TRBV25-1 | NA | TGTGCCAGCAGTGCCCGAAGGGACACTAAGGCTGAAGCTTTCTTT | CASSARRDTKAEAFF
15 | TRBJ2-7 | NA | TRBV10-1 | TRBD1 | TGCGCCAGCAGTGAGTTCGCGGGACAGGCCTCCGAGCAGTACTTC | CASSEFAGQASEQYF